A selection of T cell receptor beta chains follows, all from one sample in a study of T cell repertoires in cytomegalovirus infection. One entry per CDR3 protein results from TCRdb running MiXCR on the reads. Among around 450,000 distinct CDR3 sequences listed, roughly a third were seen once. Sequencing was done on a sample of PBMCs. These receptors all come from a human donor in good health (CMV status not recorded). Some clones in this sample may be carry-over from other donors' samples. The CDR3 runs from the conserved cysteine through the conserved F or W. Each record gives: D gene, V gene, clone size, J gene, CDR3 length, CDR3 DNA, CDR3 protein. D genes are given only for firm matches. A row's size may be missing; if present it is once, few, many or a size class.

d_gene: -; v_gene: TRBV3-1; abundance: -; j_gene: TRBJ2-7; len: 14; CDR3nt: TGTGCCAGCAGCCCCCAGGGGGGCCCCTACGAGCAGTACTTC; CDR3aa: CASSPQGGPYEQYF
d_gene: -; v_gene: TRBV7-6; abundance: -; j_gene: TRBJ1-1; len: 15; CDR3nt: TGTGCCAGCAGCCTCGGTTCCAGGATGAACACTGAAGATTTCTTT; CDR3aa: CASSLGSRMNTEDFF
d_gene: -; v_gene: TRBV6-5; abundance: few; j_gene: TRBJ1-4; len: 15; CDR3nt: TGTGCCAGCAGTTACTCAGGCCAGCGAGGGGAAAAACTGTTTTTT; CDR3aa: CASSYSGQRGEKLFF
d_gene: -; v_gene: TRBV29-1; abundance: -; j_gene: TRBJ2-6; len: 15; CDR3nt: TGCAGCGTCGAGTTACAGGGTTCTGGGGACAACGTCCTGACTTTC; CDR3aa: CSVELQGSGDNVLTF
d_gene: -; v_gene: TRBV11-2; abundance: -; j_gene: TRBJ1-2; len: 14; CDR3nt: TGTGCCAGCAGCGTTCTGCAGGGAAACTATGGCTACACCTTC; CDR3aa: CASSVLQGNYGYTF
d_gene: -; v_gene: TRBV6-2/TRBV6-3; abundance: few; j_gene: TRBJ1-1; len: 12; CDR3nt: TGTGCCAGCAGCCCCAAGAACACTGAAGCTTTCTTT; CDR3aa: CASSPKNTEAFF
d_gene: TRBD1; v_gene: TRBV4-3; abundance: -; j_gene: TRBJ1-2; len: 15; CDR3nt: TGCTCCAGCAGCCAAGAGGGACAGAAATTCTATGGCTACACCTTC; CDR3aa: CSSSQEGQKFYGYTF
d_gene: TRBD1; v_gene: TRBV15; abundance: many; j_gene: TRBJ1-2; len: 15; CDR3nt: TGTGCCACCAGCAGGGACCTGACAGGGAAGGGGTCCGGCACCTTC; CDR3aa: CATSRDLTGKGSGTF
d_gene: -; v_gene: TRBV11-2; abundance: -; j_gene: TRBJ2-5; len: 15; CDR3nt: TGTGCCAGCAGCCCCCCAGGGTACGGCCAAGAGACCCAGTACTTC; CDR3aa: CASSPPGYGQETQYF
d_gene: -; v_gene: TRBV7-8; abundance: -; j_gene: TRBJ2-2; len: 19; CDR3nt: TGTGCCAGCAGCTTAGATGATGAGAGGTCTTACGCCAACACCGGGGAGCTGTTTTTT; CDR3aa: CASSLDDERSYANTGELFF
d_gene: -; v_gene: TRBV2; abundance: many; j_gene: TRBJ2-7; len: 14; CDR3nt: TGTGCCAGCAGTGAACTTGGCGGGACCTACGAGCAGTACTTC; CDR3aa: CASSELGGTYEQYF
d_gene: -; v_gene: TRBV29-1; abundance: few; j_gene: TRBJ2-7; len: 12; CDR3nt: TGCAGCGTTGCAGGGTTGGGCTACGAGCAGTACTTC; CDR3aa: CSVAGLGYEQYF
d_gene: -; v_gene: TRBV29-1; abundance: few; j_gene: TRBJ2-5; len: 13; CDR3nt: TGCAGCGTTGAAGGACTGATTCAAGAGACCCAGTACTTC; CDR3aa: CSVEGLIQETQYF
d_gene: -; v_gene: TRBV7-9; abundance: -; j_gene: TRBJ2-7; len: 12; CDR3nt: TGTGCCAGCAGCTTAGGCCAACTCGAGCAGTACTTC; CDR3aa: CASSLGQLEQYF
d_gene: -; v_gene: TRBV7-6; abundance: -; j_gene: TRBJ2-6; len: 15; CDR3nt: TGTGCCAGCAGCGCCAGTAACACTGGGGCCAACGTCCTGACTTTC; CDR3aa: CASSASNTGANVLTF
d_gene: -; v_gene: TRBV19; abundance: few; j_gene: TRBJ2-3; len: 15; CDR3nt: TGTGCCAGTAGGAATCTCAGGGGTGGAACAGATACGCAGTATTTT; CDR3aa: CASRNLRGGTDTQYF
d_gene: -; v_gene: TRBV7-9; abundance: few; j_gene: TRBJ2-3; len: 12; CDR3nt: TGTGCCAGCAGCTCGGGGTCAGATACGCAGTATTTT; CDR3aa: CASSSGSDTQYF
d_gene: -; v_gene: TRBV28; abundance: -; j_gene: TRBJ1-1; len: 15; CDR3nt: TGTGCCAGCAACCCTTGGGGCCTGGGGGACACTGAAGCTTTCTTT; CDR3aa: CASNPWGLGDTEAFF
d_gene: -; v_gene: TRBV6-6; abundance: few; j_gene: TRBJ1-4; len: 17; CDR3nt: TGTGCCAGCAGTAACCATCCCACCGGAGGCACTAATGAAAAACTGTTTTTT; CDR3aa: CASSNHPTGGTNEKLFF
d_gene: TRBD1; v_gene: TRBV7-2; abundance: many; j_gene: TRBJ1-5; len: 16; CDR3nt: TGTGCCAGCAGCTTAGAATGGACAGGGGCCCTTTTGCCCCAGCATTTT; CDR3aa: CASSLEWTGALLPQHF
d_gene: -; v_gene: TRBV12-3/TRBV12-4; abundance: few; j_gene: TRBJ1-5; len: 14; CDR3nt: TGTGCCAGCAGCCAGGGACAAAGCAATCAGCCCCAGCATTTT; CDR3aa: CASSQGQSNQPQHF
d_gene: -; v_gene: TRBV29-1; abundance: -; j_gene: TRBJ1-3; len: 18; CDR3nt: TGCAGCGTAATATTGGCCAGAGAAACCGATGGGTCTGGAAACACCATATATTTT; CDR3aa: CSVILARETDGSGNTIYF